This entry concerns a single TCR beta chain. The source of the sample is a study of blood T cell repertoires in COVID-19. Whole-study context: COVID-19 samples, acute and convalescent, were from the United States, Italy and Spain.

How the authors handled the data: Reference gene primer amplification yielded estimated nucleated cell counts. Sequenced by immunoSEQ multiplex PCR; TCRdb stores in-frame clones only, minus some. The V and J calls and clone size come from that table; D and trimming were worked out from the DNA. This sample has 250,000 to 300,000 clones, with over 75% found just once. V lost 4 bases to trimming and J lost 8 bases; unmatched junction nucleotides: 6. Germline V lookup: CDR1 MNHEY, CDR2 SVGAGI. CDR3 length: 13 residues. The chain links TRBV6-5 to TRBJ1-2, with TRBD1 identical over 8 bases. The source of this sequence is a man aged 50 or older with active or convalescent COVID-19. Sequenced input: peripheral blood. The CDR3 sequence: CASSSQGANGYTF. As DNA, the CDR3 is TGTGCCAGCAGTTCCCAGGGGGCTAACGGCTACACCTTC.